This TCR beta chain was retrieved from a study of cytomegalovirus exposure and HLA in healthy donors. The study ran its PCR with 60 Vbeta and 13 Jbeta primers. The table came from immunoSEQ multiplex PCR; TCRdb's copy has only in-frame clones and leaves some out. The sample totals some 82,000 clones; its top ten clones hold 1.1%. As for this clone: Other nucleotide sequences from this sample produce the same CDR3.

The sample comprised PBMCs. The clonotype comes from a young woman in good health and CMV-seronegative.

CDR3: CASSPTSGSLNEQFF. Here the CDR3 DNA reads TGCGCCAGCAGCCCGACTAGCGGGAGTCTAAATGAGCAGTTCTTC. The chain joins TRBV5-1 to TRBJ2-1; the match to TRBD2 covers 12 bases. Unmatched junction bases numbered 6, after V lost 4 bases and J lost 7 bases. Looked up from germline, CDR1 is SGHRS and CDR2 is YFSETQ. The CDR3 covers 15 residues.